This T cell receptor (beta chain) was obtained from a study of shared clonotypes between healthy human individuals. The overall study: Each donor had three CD4 naive, three CD4 memory, two CD8 naive and one CD8 memory plate. General study findings and limits: Generation probabilities of non-shared clonotypes were lower (relative to those shared by all four donors). Memory subsets had estimated richness that was generally smaller than that of naive subsets.

The CDR3 is 17 residues long. Losses at the gene ends were 5 bases for V and 0 bases for J; bases not matched to a gene: 9. CDR1 and CDR2 (germline): SGHTA, FQGNSA. Splitting of each subset's genomic DNA was done evenly across several immunoSEQ plates. Measured with immunoSEQ multiplex PCR; TCRdb has only the in-frame clones, and not every one. The table records about 1.5 million clones, around 98% of them present only once. On this clone: Its antigen is unknown.

This rearrangement joins TRBV7-2 to TRBJ1-5, with 8 bases fitting TRBD1. The TCR sequence derives from a man aged 25-45 years in good health. Sequencing input: naive CD4+ T cells sorted from blood. As to subset: CD45RA+ positively selected. The CDR3 spells CASSTRGTGYSNQPQHF. The CDR3 DNA reads TGTGCCAGCAGCACAAGAGGGACAGGCTATAGCAATCAGCCCCAGCATTTT.